Listed below are T cell receptor beta chains from one sample, sequenced in a study of cytomegalovirus exposure and HLA in healthy donors. This table comes from immunoSEQ multiplex PCR, and its TCRdb copy is limited to in-frame clones, with some not included. The sample records around 130,000 clones, 70% to 75% being singletons. The specimen sequenced was PBMCs. The origin of the receptors is a young man in good health and CMV-seronegative. Both conserved end residues are part of each CDR3. The order of the fields is D gene, J gene, V gene, CDR3 DNA, CDR3 protein. D genes are given only for firm matches.

d_call: TRBD1; j_call: TRBJ2-1; v_call: TRBV28; cdr3_nt: TGTGCCAGCAAGAGGGACGCAGGGGGCTTTGAGCAGTTCTTC; cdr3_aa: CASKRDAGGFEQFF
d_call: TRBD2; j_call: TRBJ2-2; v_call: TRBV11-3; cdr3_nt: TGTGCCAGCAGCTTAGGGACTAGCGGGACCGGGGAGCTGTTTTTT; cdr3_aa: CASSLGTSGTGELFF
d_call: -; j_call: TRBJ2-5; v_call: TRBV7-2; cdr3_nt: TGTGCCAGCAGCCCTTTCGGGGAAATGAGAGAGACCCAGTACTTC; cdr3_aa: CASSPFGEMRETQYF
d_call: TRBD2; j_call: TRBJ2-2; v_call: TRBV5-1; cdr3_nt: TGCGCCAGCAGGGGGACTAGCGGGAGTCAGGACACCGGGGAGCTGTTTTTT; cdr3_aa: CASRGTSGSQDTGELFF
d_call: TRBD1; j_call: TRBJ2-7; v_call: TRBV9; cdr3_nt: TGTGCCAGCAGCGGACAAATACAGGGGAAGCAGCAGTACTTC; cdr3_aa: CASSGQIQGKQQYF
d_call: -; j_call: TRBJ1-6; v_call: TRBV6-1; cdr3_nt: TGTGCCAGCAGTGTCGGACAACTCGGGTCACCCCTCCACTTT; cdr3_aa: CASSVGQLGSPLHF
d_call: -; j_call: TRBJ2-2; v_call: TRBV13; cdr3_nt: TGTGCCAGCTCGTATTCCGGGGAGCTGTTTTTT; cdr3_aa: CASSYSGELFF
d_call: -; j_call: TRBJ1-2; v_call: TRBV9; cdr3_nt: TGTGCCAGCAGCGTACAGGGGGGCTACACCTTC; cdr3_aa: CASSVQGGYTF
d_call: -; j_call: TRBJ1-1; v_call: TRBV27; cdr3_nt: TGTGCCAGTAACTCCACGGGTCATCGTGCTTTCTTT; cdr3_aa: CASNSTGHRAFF
d_call: -; j_call: TRBJ1-5; v_call: TRBV6-1; cdr3_nt: TGTGCCAGCTTGGCGGGAGGAAACGGTAATCAGCCCCAGCATTTT; cdr3_aa: CASLAGGNGNQPQHF